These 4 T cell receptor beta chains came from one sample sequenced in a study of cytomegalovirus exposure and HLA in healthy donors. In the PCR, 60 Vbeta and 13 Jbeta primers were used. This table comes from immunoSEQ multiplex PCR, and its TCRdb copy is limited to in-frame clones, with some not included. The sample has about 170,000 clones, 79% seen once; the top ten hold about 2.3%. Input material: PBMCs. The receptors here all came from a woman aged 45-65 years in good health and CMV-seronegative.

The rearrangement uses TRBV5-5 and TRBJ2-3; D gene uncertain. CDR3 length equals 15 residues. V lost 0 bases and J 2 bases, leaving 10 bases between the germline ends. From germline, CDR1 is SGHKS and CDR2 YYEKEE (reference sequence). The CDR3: CASSLASVPTDTQYF. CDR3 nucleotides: TGTGCCAGCAGCTTGGCAAGCGTACCCACAGATACGCAGTATTTT.

In nucleotides, the CDR3 is TGCGCCAGCAGTGAACGGGGACACCGGCAGTTCTTC. Its translation is CASSERGHRQFF. The chain couples TRBV10-2 to TRBJ2-1, with TRBD1 as a possible D gene (6 bases). V shed 3 bases and J shed 12 bases, with 12 bases lying between them. Germline V lookup: CDR1 WSHSY, CDR2 SAAADI. The CDR3 sequence is 12 residues long.

The CDR3: CASSYSTAQNTEAFF. In DNA form, the CDR3 reads TGTGCCAGCAGTTACTCGACAGCCCAGAACACTGAAGCTTTCTTT. The rearrangement links TRBV6-5 to TRBJ1-1; TRBD1 is a possible D gene (5 bases). The CDR3 spans 15 residues. The germline CDR1 and CDR2 sequences are MNHEY and SVGAGI. The ends were cut back, 0 bases at V and 1 base at J, with 9 bases in the middle.

The CDR3 DNA sequence: TGTGCCAGCAGCTCAACAGGGGGAGGTAGCTCCTACGAGCAGTACTTC. Its protein is CASSSTGGGSSYEQYF. The chain recombines TRBV7-9 with TRBJ2-7; 8 bases are shared with TRBD1. V trimming: 4 bases; J trimming: 0 bases; junction bases outside the gene matches: 8. This CDR3 is 16 amino acids long. Germline CDR1 and CDR2: SEHNR and FQNEAQ (reference sequence). Together with reference TRBV7-9 and TRBJ2-7, the CDR3 gives the full variable domain: DTGVSQNPRHKITKRGQNVTFRCDPISEHNRLYWYRQTLGQGPEFLTYFQNEAQLEKSRLLSDRFSAERPKGSFSTLEIQRTEQGDSAMYLCASSSTGGGSSYEQYFGPGTRLTVT.